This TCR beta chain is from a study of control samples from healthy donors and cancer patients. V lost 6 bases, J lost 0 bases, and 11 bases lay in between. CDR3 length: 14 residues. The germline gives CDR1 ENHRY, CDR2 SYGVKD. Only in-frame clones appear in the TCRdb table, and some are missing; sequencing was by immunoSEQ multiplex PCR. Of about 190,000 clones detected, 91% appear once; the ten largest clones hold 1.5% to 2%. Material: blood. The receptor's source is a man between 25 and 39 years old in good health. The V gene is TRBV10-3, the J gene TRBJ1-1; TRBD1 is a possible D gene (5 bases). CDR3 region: CAISDDRMNTEAFF. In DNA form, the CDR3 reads TGTGCCATCAGCGACGACAGAATGAACACTGAAGCTTTCTTT.